These T cell receptor beta chains were read from a single sample in a study of Graves' ophthalmopathy and Graves' hyperthyroidism. TCRdb analysed the multiplex PCR reads with MiXCR anew, one entry per CDR3 protein. The sample records 660,000 or so distinct CDR3 sequences, about 41% being singletons. The sample taken for sequencing was peripheral blood. The receptors originated from an adult man with Graves' ophthalmopathy. Both conserved end residues are part of each CDR3.

TRBJ2-2,TRBV2,CASTNYGRILTGELFF
TRBJ1-4,TRBV7-9,CASSGSGNERRFF
TRBJ1-1,TRBV6-6,CAGNTGTGVSEAFF
TRBJ2-7,TRBV2,CASSELWLGQGAYEQYF
TRBJ2-7,TRBV9,CASRAQGNSYEQYF
TRBJ2-6,TRBV10-2,CTSRTGGPGANVLTF
TRBJ1-2,TRBV4-3,CASSQGEGEGYGYTF
TRBJ1-5,TRBV20-1,CSANRVNQPQHF
TRBJ1-2,TRBV2,CASSEVGMGRSPVHYGYTF
TRBJ2-7,TRBV27,CASSVGNHEQYF
TRBJ2-2,TRBV7-9,CAIYRGRFTGELFF
TRBJ2-7,TRBV12-5,CASAFGSYEQYF
TRBJ2-5,TRBV19,CARDPSGGAETQYF
TRBJ2-7,TRBV12-5,CASGLVLGKVPREQYF
TRBJ1-4,TRBV19,CASSGTEVEKLFF
TRBJ2-7,TRBV9,CASSLGSGTYEQYF
TRBJ1-4,TRBV15,CATSRDRRGRVEKLFF
TRBJ2-1,TRBV20-1,CSALRRGAGYNEQFF
TRBJ2-7,TRBV2,CASSPGVARSYEQCF
TRBJ2-5,TRBV9,CASSAKGGDGMYF
TRBJ2-5,TRBV4-1,CASSQRRAEAGAIQETQYF
TRBJ1-6,TRBV10-3,CASSEQDWENSPLHF
TRBJ2-7,TRBV6-6,CASSEPGLASYEQYF
TRBJ1-2,TRBV20-1,CSARPRAFDYGYTF
TRBJ1-2,TRBV3-1,CASSQQAGGYTF
TRBJ2-2,TRBV20-1,CSAQKQGDTGELFF
TRBJ1-1,TRBV29-1,CSVAQVETEAFF
TRBJ1-2,TRBV12-3/TRBV12-4,CASGRFGTGEYGYTF
TRBJ2-6,TRBV5-6,CASNLQVAGANVLTF
TRBJ1-1,TRBV15,CATSSSGNTEAFF
TRBJ1-1,TRBV5-5,CASSLQSTGTEAFF
TRBJ1-2,TRBV3-1,CASSQPGYGYTF
TRBJ1-1,TRBV29-1,CSVNEAGGYTEAFF
TRBJ2-5,TRBV2,CASSDLGRETQYF
TRBJ2-2,TRBV5-1,CASKNGDTGELFF
TRBJ2-7,TRBV27,CASSFGFSYEQYF
TRBJ2-2,TRBV11-2,CASTLLDRGYTGELFF
TRBJ2-7,TRBV29-1,CSVEGTGTSYEQYF
TRBJ2-5,TRBV11-2,CAGSQGLQETQYF
TRBJ2-7,TRBV25-1,CASTRTGYRAEQYF
TRBJ1-2,TRBV12-3/TRBV12-4,CASSFLQGDGYTF
TRBJ2-2,TRBV7-3,CASSLVGENTGELFF
TRBJ1-1,TRBV30,CAWSRAGTEAFF
TRBJ1-4,TRBV4-3,CASSQDPGRVYEKLFF
TRBJ2-5,TRBV7-7,CASSQTGGYQETQYF
TRBJ1-2,TRBV29-1,CSVSHGGSGNTF
TRBJ2-3,TRBV25-1,CASVERGREPADTQYF
TRBJ1-5,TRBV5-1,CASSHDLGQPQHF
TRBJ1-4,TRBV2,CASSGRQGAIVEKLFF
TRBJ1-2,TRBV24-1,CATSEAGYTF
TRBJ2-6,TRBV30,CAWSEGAGANVLTF
TRBJ1-1,TRBV12-3/TRBV12-4,CASSLSNTEAFF